The 4 T cell receptor beta chains reported below all come from one sample, sequenced in a study of spatial heterogeneity in lung cancer (dated by TCRdb to 2018 to 2020). The meaning of the sample's time point label: sample taken at primary tumor resection. The library was made by 5' RACE. The sequencer was a NextSeq 500. TCRdb reanalyzed the raw reads on its own, using fastp at Q25 for trimming and MiXCR for clone calling, and kept in-frame beta chains. One record per CDR3 amino acid sequence lists the most common genes and DNA. The sample table records 20,000 to 25,000 distinct CDR3 sequences; around 4.3% of these occur just once. 7% to 8.5% of the sample goes to the ten largest clones. Here the sequenced sample was PBMCs, taken at surgery. These receptor sequences come from a male donor with early-stage non-small cell lung cancer.

This clonotype was recorded a few times. A much larger clone lies a single base off, so this may be a read error. The chain is built from TRBV3-1 and TRBJ1-5, with unresolved D. V was shortened by 4 bases and J by 9 bases, with 13 bases between the two germline ends. CDR1 and CDR2 from the germline V gene are LGHDT and YNNKEL (reference sequence). The CDR3 sequence is 13 residues long. The CDR3 nucleotides are TGTGCCAGCAGCCCGGGCGAAGCCGGGCCCCAGCATTTT. Translation gives CASSPGEAGPQHF.

This clonotype is medium-sized within its sample. The chain recombines TRBV12-3 or TRBV12-4 with TRBJ2-1; D may be TRBD1 or TRBD2 (5 bases each). Trimming removed 4 bases from V and 5 bases from J, with 12 bases in between. The CDR3 length is 14 residues. CDR3 sequence reads: CASSSLGTNNEQFF. The CDR3 DNA sequence: TGTGCCAGCAGTTCCCTTGGGACGAACAATGAGCAGTTCTTC.

This clonotype was counted at least ten times. This chain uses TRBV7-2 with TRBJ2-2; 14 bases line up with TRBD2. Germline assignment: CDR1 SGHTA and CDR2 FQGNSA. The CDR3 is 16 residues long. Trimming took 4 bases from V and 7 from J; bases not matched to a gene: 5. CDR3 sequence (DNA): TGTGCCAGCAGCTCTCGACTAGCGGGAGGGCACGGGGAGCTGTTTTTT. As protein: CASSSRLAGGHGELFF. The entire variable domain, with the rest obtained from reference TRBV7-2 and TRBJ2-2, is as follows: GAGVSQSPSNKVTEKGKDVELRCDPISGHTALYWYRQSLGQGLEFLIYFQGNSAPDKSGLPSDRFSAERTGGSVSTLTIQRTQQEDSAVYLCASSSRLAGGHGELFFGEGSRLTVL.

This clonotype came up many times. The CDR3 nucleotides read TGTGCCAGCAGGGGACTCCGGGACAGGGTTTCACCCCTCCACTTT. It yields the protein CASRGLRDRVSPLHF. This rearrangement joins TRBV2 to TRBJ1-6, with TRBD1 matching over 9 bases. Trimming cost V 6 bases and J 9 bases; bases outside gene matches: 9. This CDR3 has 15 residues. Germline V gene lookup returns CDR1 SNHLY and CDR2 FYNNEI.